This entry features one T cell receptor beta chain sequence. The record originates from a study of blood T cell repertoires in COVID-19. Study-wide context: The study drew acute and convalescent COVID-19 samples from the United States, Italy and Spain.

The V end lost 0 bases, the J end lost 1 base, and 15 bases lay between the germline ends. Germline V gene sequence: CDR1 LGHNA, CDR2 YNFKEQ. The CDR3 has 17 amino acids. TCRdb's copy holds only in-frame clones and misses some; the assay was immunoSEQ multiplex PCR. The table has about 160,000 clones, approximately 85% seen once. Sequenced: peripheral blood. The receptor's source is a man older than 75 with COVID-19, enrolled during active disease. The chain recombines TRBV4-2 with TRBJ1-1; D is perhaps TRBD1 (5 bases). The CDR3 DNA follows: TGTGCCAGCAGCCAAGATTTGGGCGGAGGGACGAACACTGAAGCTTTCTTT. This sequence encodes CASSQDLGGGTNTEAFF.